The 11 T cell receptor beta chains listed next were all sequenced from one sample in a study of shared clonotypes between healthy human individuals. Libraries were prepared by immunoSEQ multiplex PCR; TCRdb keeps only in-frame clonotypes and omits some of them. The table has some 1 million clones, 60% to 80% seen once. The sample consisted of memory CD4+ T cells sorted from blood. Subset specified: CD45RA-negative fraction. Receptors were obtained from a man aged 18-30 years in good health.

The V gene is TRBV5-1, the J gene TRBJ2-5, with D perhaps matching TRBD1 (6 bases). Germline CDR1 and CDR2: SGHRS and YFSETQ. This CDR3 has 16 amino acids. V lost 2 bases, J lost 0 bases, and 14 bases lay in between. The CDR3 protein is CASSLSVHRDQETQYF. The CDR3 bases are TGCGCCAGCAGCTTAAGTGTTCACAGGGACCAAGAGACCCAGTACTTC.

CDR3 protein: CASSPVRTSAGELFF. CDR3 coding DNA: TGTGCCAGCAGCCCAGTGAGGACTAGCGCCGGGGAGCTGTTTTTT. The genes are TRBV11-2 and TRBJ2-2; 9 bases are shared with TRBD2. V trimming: 5 bases; J trimming: 6 bases; junction bases outside the gene matches: 7. The germline CDR1 and CDR2 sequences are SGHAT and FQNNGV. The CDR3 has 15 residues.

The V call is TRBV28, the J call TRBJ2-4, with TRBD2 identical over 8 bases. There are 17 residues in the CDR3. Germline-derived CDR1 and CDR2 are MDHEN and SYDVKM. Trimming cost V 4 bases and J 2 bases; bases outside gene matches: 10. The CDR3 DNA sequence: TGTGCCAGCAGTTCGGGGGGGGCCGGTTTTTCCAAAAACATTCAGTACTTC. This encodes CASSSGGAGFSKNIQYF.

This chain connects TRBV21-1 to TRBJ2-1; the D call TRBD2 from the table was never checked on the DNA. TRBV21-1 is reported as a pseudogene. The CDR3 spans 16 residues. The CDR3 nucleotides are TGTGCCAGCAAGGTCCTAGCGGGAGGTCCCTACAATGAGCAGTTCTTC. As protein: CASKVLAGGPYNEQFF.

About this clone itself: One junction end does not reproduce the germline sequence, and a read error may be involved. The chain couples TRBV18 to TRBJ2-3; D may be TRBD2 (5 bases). Germline V gene sequence: CDR1 KGHSH, CDR2 LQKENI. This CDR3 has 13 amino acids. The CDR3 here is CASSPQLAETQYF. The CDR3 DNA sequence: TGTGCCAGCTCACCACAGCTAGCAGAAACGCAGTATTTT.

In this sample, this clone turned up once. The CDR3 region has the DNA TGTGCCAGCAGTAGGGACAGAGGAGGGGATCAGCCCCAGCATTTT. Protein sequence: CASSRDRGGDQPQHF. This chain connects TRBV6-1 to TRBJ1-5; TRBD1 agrees at 7 bases. Germline V gives CDR1 MNHNS, CDR2 SASEGT. The CDR3 consists of 15 residues. J gave up 5 bases and V 5 bases, and 9 bases lay outside the gene matches.

The V and J genes are TRBV4-3 and TRBJ2-3; 9 bases fit TRBD2. Germline V CDR1 and CDR2: LGHNA, YSLEER. The CDR3 is 17 amino acids. V was pared by 1 base and J by 1 base, with 6 bases of the junction left unmatched. For the CDR3, the DNA is TGCGCCAGCAGCCAAGGGAAGACTAGCGGTCGCACAGATACGCAGTATTTT. Its translation is CASSQGKTSGRTDTQYF.

The genes are TRBV11-2 and TRBJ2-5; 12 nucleotides align to TRBD2. V gave up 2 bases and J gave up 5 bases; unmatched junction bases: 6. Germline lookup yields CDR1 SGHAT and CDR2 FQNNGV. This CDR3 has 16 amino acids. This CDR3 reads CASSLRRLAGEETQYF. In DNA, the CDR3 is TGTGCCAGCAGCTTACGCCGACTAGCGGGGGAGGAGACCCAGTACTTC.

This clone was counted between two and nine times. V gene TRBV30 combines with J gene TRBJ1-1; possible D gene TRBD1, 5 bases. V dropped 2 bases and J dropped 1 base, with 11 bases sitting between them. The CDR3 spans 14 residues. Germline-derived CDR1 and CDR2 are GTSNPN and SVGIG (reference sequence). CDR3: CAWSLGPPNTEAFF. CDR3 nucleotide sequence: TGTGCCTGGAGTCTGGGACCTCCGAACACTGAAGCTTTCTTT.

This chain joins TRBV19 and TRBJ2-3; D is possibly TRBD2 (5 bases). Per germline, CDR1 LNHDA and CDR2 SQIVND (reference sequence). The ends were cut back, 7 bases at V and 8 bases at J, with 16 bases in the middle. The CDR3 consists of 13 residues. CDR3 nucleotides: TGTGCCAGTACCATGGACGTCCGGGGTACGCAGTATTTT. This codes for CASTMDVRGTQYF.

The rearrangement joins TRBV7-6 to TRBJ2-7; 8 bases are shared with TRBD1. J gave up 7 bases and V 5 bases, and 7 bases lay outside the gene matches. The CDR3 length is 13 residues. Per germline, CDR1 SGHVS and CDR2 FNYEAQ. CDR3 nucleotide sequence: TGTGCCAGCAGCCCCTGGACAGGGTGGGAGCAGTACTTC. Translating gives CASSPWTGWEQYF.